This is a list of T cell receptor beta chains from one sample in a study of OX40 agonist ivuxolimab in advanced cancers. Sequencing used immunoSEQ multiplex PCR; TCRdb keeps in-frame clones, though not all of them. This table holds some 60,000 clones, about 89% found once. Sequenced here: CD4+ or CD8+ T cells sorted from blood, sampled in a trial of the OX40 agonist ivuxolimab. The receptors derive from an adult with an advanced solid tumor such as melanoma, head and neck, liver or kidney cancer. Both conserved end residues are part of each CDR3. D genes are given only for firm matches. Expanded clones are given a class, and other clones once, few, many or no size at all.

d_gene: .; j_gene: TRBJ1-4; len: 14; v_gene: TRBV18; abundance: .; CDR3aa: CASSTGRSAEKLFF; CDR3nt: TGTGCCAGCTCAACCGGACGGTCAGCGGAAAAACTGTTTTTT
d_gene: .; j_gene: TRBJ2-7; len: 15; v_gene: TRBV27; abundance: .; CDR3aa: CASSRRPSRGYEQYF; CDR3nt: TGTGCCAGCAGCCGTAGACCGTCAAGAGGCTACGAGCAGTACTTC
d_gene: .; j_gene: TRBJ2-7; len: 13; v_gene: TRBV5-1; abundance: .; CDR3aa: CASSFDTNYEQYF; CDR3nt: TGCGCCAGCAGCTTTGATACCAACTACGAGCAGTACTTC
d_gene: .; j_gene: TRBJ1-1; len: 13; v_gene: TRBV6-9; abundance: .; CDR3aa: CASRGALNTEAFF; CDR3nt: TGTGCCAGCAGGGGGGCCCTGAACACTGAAGCTTTCTTT
d_gene: TRBD1; j_gene: TRBJ2-7; len: 14; v_gene: TRBV18; abundance: .; CDR3aa: CASSPGQGFYEQYF; CDR3nt: TGTGCCAGCTCGCCGGGACAGGGTTTCTACGAGCAGTACTTC
d_gene: TRBD1; j_gene: TRBJ1-4; len: 15; v_gene: TRBV2; abundance: .; CDR3aa: CASREGTGTVMKLFF; CDR3nt: TGTGCCAGCAGAGAGGGTACCGGGACAGTGATGAAACTGTTTTTT
d_gene: .; j_gene: TRBJ1-6; len: 13; v_gene: TRBV19; abundance: .; CDR3aa: CASSISRNSPLHF; CDR3nt: TGTGCCAGTAGTATATCCCGAAATTCACCCCTCCACTTT
d_gene: TRBD1; j_gene: TRBJ1-1; len: 15; v_gene: TRBV14; abundance: .; CDR3aa: CASSRTTGSLTEAFF; CDR3nt: TGTGCCAGCAGCCGCACGACAGGGTCTTTGACTGAAGCTTTCTTT
d_gene: .; j_gene: TRBJ2-7; len: 13; v_gene: TRBV7-3; abundance: .; CDR3aa: CASSFRVAYEQYF; CDR3nt: TGTGCCAGCAGCTTTAGAGTGGCGTACGAGCAGTACTTC
d_gene: .; j_gene: TRBJ1-1; len: 16; v_gene: TRBV11-2; abundance: few; CDR3aa: CASSLRFGILNTEAFF; CDR3nt: TGTGCCAGCAGCTTAAGGTTCGGGATCCTGAACACTGAAGCTTTCTTT
d_gene: .; j_gene: TRBJ2-5; len: 13; v_gene: TRBV27; abundance: .; CDR3aa: CASSSIIQETQYF; CDR3nt: TGTGCCAGCAGTTCAATCATCCAAGAGACCCAGTACTTC
d_gene: .; j_gene: TRBJ1-6; len: 17; v_gene: TRBV30; abundance: .; CDR3aa: CAWSVLSRQIPNSPLHF; CDR3nt: TGTGCCTGGAGTGTACTTTCCCGACAGATTCCTAATTCACCCCTCCACTTT
d_gene: .; j_gene: TRBJ2-5; len: 16; v_gene: TRBV5-5; abundance: .; CDR3aa: CASSTWGDRLEETQYF; CDR3nt: TGTGCCAGCAGCACGTGGGGGGATAGGCTAGAGGAGACCCAGTACTTC
d_gene: TRBD1; j_gene: TRBJ1-5; len: 15; v_gene: TRBV9; abundance: .; CDR3aa: CASSVGGQGNQPQHF; CDR3nt: TGTGCCAGCAGCGTAGGAGGACAGGGGAATCAGCCCCAGCATTTT